This is a list of T cell receptor beta chains from one sample in a study of neoadjuvant anti-PD-1 for oral cavity cancer. TCRdb keeps only in-frame clones here, not all; method: immunoSEQ multiplex PCR. The data hold around 14,000 clones, with less than 85% observed a single time. This specimen was PBMCs, taken before nivolumab (anti-PD-1) treatment. The receptors derive from a person aged 40 to 85 with oral cavity squamous cell carcinoma. Both conserved end residues are part of each CDR3. The D gene is left open where the match is weak. Rows may omit the clone size; those that give it use once, few, many or a size class.

V gene	J gene	clone size	D gene	CDR3 protein	CDR3 DNA
TRBV9	TRBJ1-4	NA	NA	CASSTNTRGAAGANEKLFF	TGTGCCAGCAGCACTAACACGAGGGGGGCTGCAGGGGCTAATGAAAAACTGTTTTTT
TRBV4-1	TRBJ2-2	NA	NA	CASSQEGGTGRNTGELFF	TGCGCCAGCAGCCAAGAGGGGGGGACAGGTCGGAACACCGGGGAGCTGTTTTTT
TRBV30	TRBJ1-4	NA	TRBD1	CAWSVGTGVELFF	TGTGCCTGGAGTGTGGGGACAGGGGTAGAACTGTTTTTT
TRBV7-6	TRBJ2-2	NA	NA	CASSLGNSPTNTGELFF	TGTGCCAGCAGCTTAGGTAACAGTCCGACGAACACCGGGGAGCTGTTTTTT
TRBV28	TRBJ2-5	NA	NA	CASSSAGTVGGETQYF	TGTGCCAGCAGTTCGGCCGGGACAGTGGGGGGAGAGACCCAGTACTTC
TRBV19	TRBJ2-1	once	TRBD2	CASSQTSGRVGEQFF	TGTGCCAGTAGTCAAACTAGCGGGAGGGTAGGTGAGCAGTTCTTC
TRBV11-2	TRBJ2-7	NA	NA	CASSLIKAGALYEQYF	TGTGCCAGCAGCTTAATTAAGGCGGGGGCCCTCTACGAGCAGTACTTC
TRBV27	TRBJ1-2	NA	NA	CASSLVGGYGYTF	TGTGCCAGCAGTTTAGTAGGGGGCTATGGCTACACCTTC
TRBV2	TRBJ1-6	NA	NA	CASSEVGRVGSPLHF	TGTGCCAGCAGTGAAGTCGGTAGGGTTGGTTCACCCCTCCACTTT
TRBV27	TRBJ1-5	NA	TRBD1	CASSLLGRGLGQPQHF	TGTGCCAGCAGTTTACTCGGCAGGGGGTTAGGTCAGCCCCAGCATTTT
TRBV19	TRBJ2-1	NA	TRBD2	CASSITGGGIGEQFF	TGTGCCAGTAGTATAACCGGGGGGGGAATAGGTGAGCAGTTCTTC
TRBV19	TRBJ2-7	NA	TRBD1	CASQDRATYEQYF	TGTGCCAGCCAAGACAGGGCCACCTACGAGCAGTACTTC
TRBV4-1	TRBJ2-7	few	NA	CASSQVRGEQYF	TGCGCCAGCAGCCAGGTGAGGGGCGAGCAGTACTTC
TRBV5-1	TRBJ1-4	NA	NA	CASSPDRTSTNEKLFF	TGCGCCAGCAGCCCCGACAGGACGTCAACTAATGAAAAACTGTTTTTT
TRBV25-1	TRBJ2-7	NA	NA	CASSPNSYEQYF	TGTGCCAGCAGTCCCAACTCCTACGAGCAGTACTTC
TRBV5-6	TRBJ1-2	NA	NA	CASSATRGLPGYGYTF	TGTGCCAGCAGCGCCACTAGGGGCCTCCCTGGCTATGGCTACACCTTC
TRBV7-3	TRBJ2-3	NA	NA	CASSLMSSRTDTQYF	TGTGCCAGCAGCTTAATGTCAAGTCGCACAGATACGCAGTATTTT